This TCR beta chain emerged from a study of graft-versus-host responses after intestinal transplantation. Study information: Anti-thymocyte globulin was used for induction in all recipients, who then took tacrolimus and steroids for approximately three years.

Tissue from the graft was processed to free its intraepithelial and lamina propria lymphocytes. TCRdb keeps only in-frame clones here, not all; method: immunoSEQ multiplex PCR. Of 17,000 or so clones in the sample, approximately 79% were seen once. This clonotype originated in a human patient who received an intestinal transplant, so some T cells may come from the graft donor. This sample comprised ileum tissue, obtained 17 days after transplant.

This chain's CDR3 is CASRDRQGGSYEQYF. The CDR3 coding sequence is TGTGCCAGCAGGGATAGACAGGGCGGCTCCTACGAGCAGTACTTC. The chain is built from TRBV2 and TRBJ2-7; TRBD1 matches at 7 bases. V lost 6 bases, J lost 0 bases, and 8 bases stayed unmatched. The CDR3 totals 15 residues. The V gene's germline CDR1 is SNHLY and CDR2 FYNNEI.